Listed below are T cell receptor beta chains from one sample, sequenced in a study of human T cells and chemical hapten exposure. One entry per CDR3 protein, called by TCRdb with MiXCR from the RACE reads. Of about 97,000 distinct CDR3 sequences listed, roughly a quarter were seen once; the top ten hold under 13%. Sequences were derived from whole blood, sampled in connection with sensitization to the hapten diphenylcyclopropenone (DPC). Receptors originate from a man between 40 and 49 years old with alopecia areata. Some clones in this sample may be carry-over from other donors' samples. Both conserved end residues are part of each CDR3. Each record gives: V gene, D gene, clone size, J gene, CDR3 DNA, CDR3 protein. The D gene is left open where the match is weak. Clone size is not always given. Where it is, it says once, few, many or a class for expanded clones.

TRBV6-6	-	-	TRBJ2-3	TGTGCCAGCAGTTACTCTCCTAGCGGCACAGATACGCAGTATTTT	CASSYSPSGTDTQYF
TRBV14	-	-	TRBJ1-5	TGTGCCAGCAGCCAACGATCCGGGACATTAATGCATTTT	CASSQRSGTLMHF
TRBV4-3	-	few	TRBJ2-7	TGCGCCAGCAGCCAAGAGTCAAGGGGCCGATCCTACGAGCAGTACTTC	CASSQESRGRSYEQYF
TRBV27	TRBD1	-	TRBJ2-7	TGTGCCAGCAGTTTTTCTCCGGGACAGGGAGTGCAGGAGCAGTACTTC	CASSFSPGQGVQEQYF
TRBV12-3/TRBV12-4	-	-	TRBJ2-6	TGTGCCAGCAGTTTTAGGGACTCTGGGGCCAACGTCCTGACTTTC	CASSFRDSGANVLTF
TRBV10-3	-	-	TRBJ2-7	TGTGCCATCAGTCCCGGCTCCTACGAGCAGTACTTC	CAISPGSYEQYF
TRBV7-9	-	few	TRBJ2-3	TGTGCCAGCAGCTTAGCGGGAGTGGCAGATACGCAGTATTTT	CASSLAGVADTQYF
TRBV6-5	TRBD1	few	TRBJ1-2	TGTGCCAGCAGTTCCCTGGGACAGACCTATGGCTACACCTTC	CASSSLGQTYGYTF
TRBV4-3	-	few	TRBJ1-1	TGCGCCAGCAGCCAGGACGGAGGAGGGTACACTGAAGCTTTCTTT	CASSQDGGGYTEAFF
TRBV28	TRBD2	few	TRBJ2-7	TGTGCCAGCAGTTTATACCGGACTAGCGGGCGTTTCGAGCAGTACTTC	CASSLYRTSGRFEQYF
TRBV29-1	TRBD2	few	TRBJ2-1	TGCAGCGTTGAATCGGGGGGAGTCTTGGGCAATGAGCAGTTCTTC	CSVESGGVLGNEQFF
TRBV5-6	-	few	TRBJ2-3	TGTGCCAGCAGCCTTATCTACGGCGGGAGCACAGATACGCAGTATTTT	CASSLIYGGSTDTQYF
TRBV6-5	-	few	TRBJ2-1	TGTGCCAGCAGTTACCCCGGCACACGTGAGCAGTTCTTC	CASSYPGTREQFF
TRBV4-2	-	once	TRBJ2-7	TGTGCCAGCAGCCGCACCCTGGTAGCCTACGAGCAGTACTTC	CASSRTLVAYEQYF
TRBV5-1	-	few	TRBJ2-6	TGCGCCAGCAGCTCCGGGAGTTACGGGGCCAACGTCCTGACTTTC	CASSSGSYGANVLTF
TRBV29-1	-	few	TRBJ1-1	TGCAGCGTTGCCAAGACAGACTTGAACACTGAAGCTTTCTTT	CSVAKTDLNTEAFF
TRBV7-2	TRBD2	few	TRBJ2-7	TGTGCCAGCAGCCACCCGGGACTAGCGTACGAGCAGTACTTC	CASSHPGLAYEQYF
TRBV5-5	-	-	TRBJ1-5	TGTGCCAGCAGCCTAACAGGGTCCTCATTGGCCCAGCATTTT	CASSLTGSSLAQHF
TRBV6-2/TRBV6-3	-	few	TRBJ2-7	TGTGCCAGCAGTTACTCGAGGGCCAGGGGCTCCTACGAGCAGTACTTC	CASSYSRARGSYEQYF
TRBV9	TRBD1	medium-sized	TRBJ2-7	TGTGCCAGCAGCGTAGAGGGACAGGGATACGAGCAGTACTTC	CASSVEGQGYEQYF
TRBV19	-	few	TRBJ2-3	TGTGCCAGTAGTCGAGTTGGATACACAGATACGCAGTATTTT	CASSRVGYTDTQYF
TRBV28	-	-	TRBJ2-7	TGTGCCAGCAGTTCCGCCCTGAGCTCCTACGAGCAGTACTTC	CASSSALSSYEQYF
TRBV6-6	-	-	TRBJ1-2	TGTGCCAGCAAGAGTGGTGTGGGAGGTGATGGCTACACCTTC	CASKSGVGGDGYTF
TRBV7-2	TRBD1	-	TRBJ2-1	TGTGCCAGCAGCCCAATCCGGGACAGGGGGGGCGATGAGCAGTTCTTC	CASSPIRDRGGDEQFF
TRBV3-1	-	few	TRBJ1-5	TGTGCCAGCAGCCAAGGGTCAGACCTCAATCAGCCCCAGCATTTT	CASSQGSDLNQPQHF
TRBV28	TRBD2	few	TRBJ2-3	TGTGCCAGCAGTTCGGACGTAGGACTAGCGGGATCTGATACGCAGTATTTT	CASSSDVGLAGSDTQYF
TRBV6-5	TRBD1	-	TRBJ2-5	TGTGCCAGCAGTTCCCGGACAGGGGTCGAGGAGACCCAGTACTTC	CASSSRTGVEETQYF
TRBV12-3/TRBV12-4	-	many	TRBJ2-5	TGTGCCAGCAGTTTTGGGGAGACCCAGTACTTC	CASSFGETQYF
TRBV28	-	-	TRBJ1-5	TGTGCCAGCAGTTTTATCGGGCAGGGTGTTCAGCCCCAGCATTTT	CASSFIGQGVQPQHF
TRBV28	TRBD1	few	TRBJ2-3	TGTGCCAGCAGTTTGGGGGGGACAGGGGATACAGATACGCAGTATTTT	CASSLGGTGDTDTQYF
TRBV6-6	TRBD1	few	TRBJ1-3	TGTGCCAGCAGTCCGCAGGGGGCGTTTGGAAACACCATATATTTT	CASSPQGAFGNTIYF
TRBV12-3/TRBV12-4	TRBD1	-	TRBJ2-1	TGTGCCAGCAGTTTAGCCGGGACAGGGGGCGTTTGGCAGTTCTTC	CASSLAGTGGVWQFF
TRBV7-2	-	many	TRBJ2-1	TGTGCCAGCAGCTTCTTGCTCCCTTCCTACAATGAGCAGTTCTTC	CASSFLLPSYNEQFF
TRBV6-2/TRBV6-3	-	-	TRBJ2-7	TGTGCCAGCAATCGAGGCGGGACCCTCTACGAGCAGTACTTC	CASNRGGTLYEQYF
TRBV6-5	-	-	TRBJ1-1	TGTGCCAGCAGTTCTTGGGGGGCAGCGGGGGCGGACACTGAAGCTTTCTTT	CASSSWGAAGADTEAFF
TRBV6-5	-	few	TRBJ2-3	TGTGCCAGCAGTTACTCTTGGGGCACAGATACGCAGTATTTT	CASSYSWGTDTQYF
TRBV9	TRBD2	few	TRBJ2-3	TGTGCCAGCACGAGGACTAGCCAGTGGGATACGCAGTATTTT	CASTRTSQWDTQYF
TRBV12-3/TRBV12-4	TRBD2	few	TRBJ2-2	TGTGCCAGCAGTGGACTAGCGGGAGGTACCGGGGAGCTGTTTTTT	CASSGLAGGTGELFF
TRBV6-2/TRBV6-3	-	few	TRBJ2-3	TGTGCCAGCAGTTACCATCAGGAGGGGTCGAATACGCAGTATTTT	CASSYHQEGSNTQYF
TRBV27	-	-	TRBJ2-7	TGTGCCAGCAGTCTGGGACCACACTCCTACGAGCAGTACTTC	CASSLGPHSYEQYF
TRBV12-3/TRBV12-4	TRBD1	few	TRBJ2-1	TGTGCCAGCAGTCCCTCGACAGGGGGATTGAACAATGAGCAGTTCTTC	CASSPSTGGLNNEQFF